A single sample is the source of the 20 T cell receptor beta chains below, sequenced in a study of vaccination and CD4 T cells after COVID-19. Cultured CD4+ T cells had their DNA profiled by the Oncomine TCR Beta short-read assay. TCRdb called the PCR reads again in MiXCR, with one record for every CDR3 protein. Found here are some 8,100 distinct CDR3 sequences, 40% to 55% of them singletons; the top ten hold about 20%. These receptors are not linked to any known antigen. Specified treatment: approximately 10-day PBMC culture with coronavirus spike peptide pools or control peptides (ViraFEST assay). Material for sequencing was CD4+ T cells from blood, cultured in vitro. These receptors originate from a human donor who had recovered from COVID-19.

This clonotype came up a few times. The chain recombines TRBV6-2 or TRBV6-3 with TRBJ2-1; possible D gene TRBD1, 5 bases. Germline CDR1 and CDR2: MNHEY and SVGEGT. V was clipped by 2 bases and J by 0 bases, with 8 bases between them. The CDR3 consists of 15 residues. CDR3 bases: TGTGCCAGCAGTTACCGTGGGGCCTCCTACAATGAGCAGTTCTTC. It encodes CASSYRGASYNEQFF.

In this sample, this clonotype turned up a few times. This chain uses TRBV12-5 with TRBJ2-2; D tentatively fits TRBD1 or TRBD2 (5 bases each). There are 18 residues in the CDR3. V was trimmed by 8 bases and J by 0 bases, leaving 22 bases between them. The germline V gene encodes CDR1 LGHNT and CDR2 FRNRAP. The CDR3 loop is CASSRGFTGTANTGELFF. DNA for the CDR3: TGTGCTAGTTCCAGAGGCTTTACCGGGACGGCGAACACCGGGGAGCTGTTTTTT.

The genes are TRBV20-1 and TRBJ1-2; D unresolved. The CDR3 extends over 14 amino acids. Germline V gene data show CDR1 as DFQATT and CDR2 as SNEGSKA (reference sequence). The germline V and J ends were trimmed by 0 bases and 2 bases, with 10 bases remaining between them. The CDR3 protein is CSARDSVRNYGYTF. CDR3 nucleotide sequence: TGCAGTGCTAGAGATTCAGTGAGGAACTATGGCTACACCTTC.

The rearrangement joins TRBV7-2 to TRBJ2-6, with D maybe TRBD1 (6 bases). The CDR3 contains 15 residues. V was trimmed by 4 bases and J by 2 bases, leaving 9 bases between them. The germline CDR1 and CDR2 sequences are SGHTA and FQGNSA. CDR3 bases: TGTGCCAGCAGCTCACAGGGACCTGGGGCCAACGTCCTGACTTTC. Encoded protein: CASSSQGPGANVLTF.

The V call is TRBV30, the J call TRBJ2-7; D unresolved. Germline CDR1 reads GTSNPN; CDR2 reads SVGIG (reference sequence). V was shortened by 0 bases and J by 3 bases, with 9 bases between the two germline ends. The length of the CDR3 is 13 residues. The CDR3 sequence is CAWSVSLYYEQYF. DNA for the CDR3: TGTGCCTGGAGTGTAAGTCTTTACTACGAGCAGTACTTC.

By sample share, this clonotype is medium-sized. The genes are TRBV7-8 and TRBJ1-5; a possible D gene is TRBD1 (5 bases). The CDR3 runs to 15 residues. Germline V CDR1 and CDR2: SGHVS, FQNEAQ. V was cut by 8 bases and J by 1 base, with 15 bases left in between. CDR3 bases: TGTGCCAGCGCATCTCTTGGGGGAAGCAATCAGCCCCAGCATTTT. Amino acid sequence: CASASLGGSNQPQHF. The entire variable domain, with the rest obtained from reference TRBV7-8 and TRBJ1-5, is as follows: GAGVSQSPRYKVAKRGQDVALRCDPISGHVSLFWYQQALGQGPEFLTYFQNEAQLDKSGLPSDRFFAERPEGSVSTLKIQRTQQEDSAVYLCASASLGGSNQPQHFGDGTRLSIL.

CDR3 DNA sequence: TGTGCCAGCAGCTCGACAGGGGGCGCCCGTAATGAAAAACTGTTTTTT. It codes for CASSSTGGARNEKLFF. The rearrangement uses TRBV7-9 and TRBJ1-4; 10 bases align to TRBD1. The CDR3 is 16 amino acids. V dropped 4 bases and J dropped 4; count of bases not matched to a gene: 6. CDR1 is SEHNR and CDR2 is FQNEAQ in the germline V gene (reference sequence). Full variable domain (missing parts from reference TRBV7-9 and TRBJ1-4): DTGVSQNPRHKITKRGQNVTFRCDPISEHNRLYWYRQTLGQGPEFLTYFQNEAQLEKSRLLSDRFSAERPKGSFSTLEIQRTEQGDSAMYLCASSSTGGARNEKLFFGSGTQLSVL.

The chain employs TRBV5-6 and TRBJ1-2, with 10 nucleotides matching TRBD1. Unmatched junction bases numbered 6, after V lost 0 bases and J lost 7 bases. Germline CDR1 reads SGHDT; CDR2 reads YYEEEE. CDR3 length: 15 amino acids. The CDR3 loop reads CASSLGTGQGSGYTF. As DNA, the CDR3 is TGTGCCAGCAGCTTGGGAACGGGACAGGGGTCTGGCTACACCTTC.

The chain links TRBV5-3 to TRBJ2-3; D is perhaps TRBD1 or TRBD2 (6 bases each). TRBV5-3 has ORF status, its function being uncertain. V lost 1 base to trimming and J lost 0 bases, with 9 bases between them. The CDR3 is made up of 15 amino acids. DNA of the CDR3: TGTGCCAGAAGCTTGAGGGGGACTAGCACAGATACGCAGTATTTT. This sequence encodes CARSLRGTSTDTQYF.

The chain couples TRBV11-3 to TRBJ2-7, with D possibly matching TRBD1 (5 bases). Between the trimmed V and J ends, which lost 6 bases and 4 bases, there was a span of 7 bases. This CDR3 comprises 11 residues. Germline lookup yields CDR1 SGHNT and CDR2 YENEEA. The CDR3: CASRQEYEQYF. DNA of the CDR3: TGTGCCAGCAGACAGGAGTACGAGCAGTACTTC.

The genes are TRBV2 and TRBJ2-1; TRBD2 matches 13 bases. This CDR3 has 15 residues. After removal of 2 bases from V and 15 bases from J, the junction contained 10 bases not matched to a gene. From germline, CDR1 is SNHLY and CDR2 FYNNEI. CDR3 nucleotides: TGTGCCAGCAGTGAACCCGTGACTAGCGGGGGGCCCCCGTTCTTC. This sequence encodes CASSEPVTSGGPPFF.

The chain joins TRBV6-1 to TRBJ1-1, with D perhaps matching TRBD1 (5 bases). Per germline, CDR1 MNHNS and CDR2 SASEGT. Deletions cut 8 bases from V and 2 bases from J, with 15 bases between. The length of the CDR3 is 14 residues. DNA for the CDR3: TGTGCCAGCGGCGGGGGGGGTAGTAACACTGAAGCTTTCTTT. Translated, it gives CASGGGGSNTEAFF.

The gene calls are TRBV19 and TRBJ2-3, with D maybe TRBD1 (5 bases). V lost 1 base and J 10 bases, leaving 15 bases between the germline ends. The CDR3 contains 14 residues. Looked up from germline, CDR1 is LNHDA and CDR2 is SQIVND (reference sequence). CDR3 nucleotides: TGTGCCAGTAGTATAGGGGGCGTCGAGACCGCGCAGTATTTT. Its translation is CASSIGGVETAQYF.

The chain has TRBV21-1 and TRBJ2-1. TRBV21-1 is listed as a pseudogene. CDR3 length: 12 amino acids. The CDR3 loop is CASSNMNNEQFF. In DNA form, the CDR3 reads TGTGCCAGCAGCAACATGAACAATGAGCAGTTCTTC.

This chain connects TRBV6-1 to TRBJ1-1; 7 bases align to TRBD1. The CDR3 loop spans 14 amino acids. Germline V gene lookup returns CDR1 MNHNS and CDR2 SASEGT. V dropped 7 bases and J dropped 4; count of bases not matched to a gene: 9. In DNA form, the CDR3 reads TGTGCCAGCACAGCCGACAGGGTTAGCACTGAAGCTTTCTTT. Protein product: CASTADRVSTEAFF.

This clonotype has only a few counts. V usage is TRBV20-1 and J usage is TRBJ2-1, with D perhaps being TRBD1 or TRBD2 (5 bases each). Trimming left V 3 bases short and J 9 bases short, with 9 bases between. The CDR3 is made up of 11 amino acids. From germline, CDR1 is DFQATT and CDR2 SNEGSKA (reference sequence). CDR3 in amino acids: CSASSGGEQFF. CDR3 bases: TGCAGTGCTAGTAGTGGGGGTGAGCAGTTCTTC.

This clonotype is large (0.1 to 1%) by share. V gene TRBV7-2 combines with J gene TRBJ1-5; D is unresolved. CDR1 and CDR2 from the germline V gene are SGHTA and FQGNSA. The V end lost 2 bases, the J end lost 2 bases, and 10 bases lay between the germline ends. The CDR3 runs 15 residues. CDR3 in DNA: TGTGCCAGCAGCTTAAGGGTGCATGGCAATCAGCCCCAGCATTTT. It specifies CASSLRVHGNQPQHF.

This clonotype turned up a few times. The chain is built from TRBV27 and TRBJ2-7; 8 bases fit TRBD1. J gave up 6 bases and V 1 base, and 14 bases lay outside the gene matches. The CDR3 is 17 residues long. Per germline, CDR1 MNHEY and CDR2 SMNVEV (reference sequence). CDR3 loop: CASSLLGPSDRVGEQYF. As DNA, the CDR3 is TGTGCCAGCAGTTTATTAGGTCCCTCGGACAGGGTAGGCGAGCAGTACTTC.

Sample share makes this clonotype medium-sized. The CDR3 here is CASSPGGPETQYF. The CDR3 region has the DNA TGTGCCAGCTCACCCGGGGGTCCAGAGACCCAGTACTTC. The chain links TRBV18 to TRBJ2-5; D is perhaps TRBD2 (6 bases). The CDR3 contains 13 residues. V was trimmed by 3 bases and J by 4 bases, leaving 9 bases between them. Germline-derived CDR1 and CDR2 are KGHSH and LQKENI.

The rearrangement links TRBV12-3 or TRBV12-4 to TRBJ1-2; D is perhaps TRBD1 (5 bases). The CDR3 loop spans 15 amino acids. V dropped 6 bases and J dropped 6 bases, with 20 bases sitting between them. CDR3 residues: CASSVARQGVDGYTF. DNA for the CDR3: TGTGCCAGCAGCGTAGCTAGGCAGGGAGTTGATGGCTACACCTTC.